This T cell receptor (beta chain) emerged from a study of control samples from healthy donors and cancer patients. The assay was immunoSEQ multiplex PCR, and TCRdb's table has in-frame clones only and misses some. The profile covers 100,000 to 130,000 clones, with 70% to 85% appearing a single time and approximately 6.7% taken by the ten largest. In germline, CDR1 is LNHNV, CDR2 YYDKDF (reference sequence). V gave up 0 bases and J gave up 11 bases, with 16 bases separating them. The CDR3 is made up of 14 amino acids. V is TRBV15 and J is TRBJ1-2, with D unclear. The sample consisted of blood. This clonotype originated in a man between 18 and 35 years old in good health. CDR3 sequence reads: CATSRDRMGERYTF. CDR3 DNA: TGTGCCACCAGCAGAGATAGGATGGGAGAACGGTACACCTTC.